This TCR beta chain was documented in a study of cytomegalovirus exposure and HLA in healthy donors. Study results and caveats: According to the study, around 180 TCR beta chains were cytomegalovirus-associated.

The donors were members of the validation cohort, which comprised more than 90 subjects and was separate from the first cohort of 730 or so subjects. TCRdb's copy holds only in-frame clones and misses some; the assay was immunoSEQ multiplex PCR. Of about 180,000 clones listed, roughly 85% are singletons. Details on this clone: Antigen: not known.

The sequencing sample was made of PBMCs. The source of this sequence is a man aged 18 to 30 in good health and CMV-seropositive.

The CDR3 is CASSIDRNEQFF. In nucleotides, the CDR3 is TGTGCCAGCAGTATAGACAGAAATGAGCAGTTCTTC. The V and J genes are TRBV2 and TRBJ2-1; TRBD1 is a possible D gene (5 bases). Germline CDR1 is SNHLY and CDR2 is FYNNEI. V was clipped by 5 bases and J by 7 bases, with 9 bases between them. CDR3 length equals 12 residues.